This T cell receptor (beta chain) comes out of a study of blood T cell repertoires in COVID-19. About the study: From T cells, B-cell-depleted T cells, or PBMCs came the material, which was cDNA or gDNA.

Recruited during active infection, patients (from Seattle) were subsequently followed longitudinally. The CDR3 consists of 13 residues. Germline V lookup: CDR1 MNHEY, CDR2 SVGAGI. Trimming shortened V by 4 bases and J by 8 bases, and 14 bases separated the two germline ends. How the authors handled the data: Amplification of reference gene primers was used by the study to estimate nucleated cell counts. Sequencing was performed with immunoSEQ multiplex PCR; in TCRdb, only in-frame clones are kept and a portion is missing. V, J and clone size were drawn from that table, and D and trimming were deduced from the DNA. Among 30,000 or so clones listed, 88% were seen once.

The clonotype originates from a man aged 55 to 69 with COVID-19, enrolled during active disease. This chain uses TRBV6-5 with TRBJ1-2, with D perhaps TRBD1 (6 bases). The sequencing sample was made of peripheral blood. This CDR3 is CASSFPGGQGYTF. The CDR3 bases are TGTGCCAGCAGTTTTCCCGGGGGGCAAGGCTACACCTTC.